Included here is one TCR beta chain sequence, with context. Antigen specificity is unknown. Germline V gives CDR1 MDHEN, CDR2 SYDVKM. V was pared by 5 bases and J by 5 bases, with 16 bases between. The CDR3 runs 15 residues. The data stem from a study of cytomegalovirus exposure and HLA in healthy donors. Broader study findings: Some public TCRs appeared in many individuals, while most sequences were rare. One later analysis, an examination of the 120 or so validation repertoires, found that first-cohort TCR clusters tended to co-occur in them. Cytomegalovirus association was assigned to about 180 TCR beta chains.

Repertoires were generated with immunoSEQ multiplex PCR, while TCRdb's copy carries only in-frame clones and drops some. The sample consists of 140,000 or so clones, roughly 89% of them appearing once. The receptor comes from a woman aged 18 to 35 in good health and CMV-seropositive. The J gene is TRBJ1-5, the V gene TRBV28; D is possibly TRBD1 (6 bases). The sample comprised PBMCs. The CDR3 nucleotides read TGTGCCAGCAGTCCCATCAGGGGCGAGCATCAGCCCCAGCATTTT. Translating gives CASSPIRGEHQPQHF.